A selection of T cell receptor beta chains follows, all from one sample in a study of cytomegalovirus exposure and HLA in healthy donors. The repertoire was sequenced with immunoSEQ multiplex PCR; TCRdb's copy has only in-frame clones and lacks some. This table holds 200,000 to 250,000 clones, about 86% found once. Sequencing used PBMCs. All receptors derive from a woman in her fifties or sixties in good health and CMV-seropositive. CDR3s include the opening cysteine and the closing phenylalanine or tryptophan. A D gene is named only where the DNA matches it firmly. The size of a clone is reported for some rows only, either as once, few or many, or as a class for expanded clones.

V	size	J	D	DNA	CDR3
TRBV6-5	-	TRBJ2-4	TRBD1	TGTGCCAGCAGTTACTCGCGACAGGGAGACATTCAGTCCTTC	CASSYSRQGDIQSF
TRBV7-2	-	TRBJ1-5	TRBD1	TGTGCCAGCAGCTCCTTAAGGACAGGGAATCTGATCAATCAGCCCCAGCATTTT	CASSSLRTGNLINQPQHF
TRBV4-2	-	TRBJ1-3	-	TGTGCCAGCAGCCAAGTAGAGGGTTTGGGAAACACCATATATTTT	CASSQVEGLGNTIYF
TRBV7-7	-	TRBJ2-3	TRBD2	TGTGCTAGCAGCTTGGGTAGCGGGAGGGCCGGAGATACGCAGTATTTT	CASSLGSGRAGDTQYF
TRBV5-4	-	TRBJ2-7	TRBD2	TGTGCCAGCAGCCCGGGAGGAGCTGAGTCCTACGAGCAGTACTTC	CASSPGGAESYEQYF
TRBV27	-	TRBJ2-7	TRBD2	TGTGCCAGCAGTCCGCTGACCCTAGCGGACTACGAGCAGTACTTC	CASSPLTLADYEQYF
TRBV7-9	-	TRBJ2-3	TRBD2	TGTGCCAGCAGCTTGGGAGGGGCGGAAGATACGCAGTATTTT	CASSLGGAEDTQYF
TRBV28	-	TRBJ2-7	-	TGTGCCAGCACGGAGGGATTAGACGAGCAGTACTTC	CASTEGLDEQYF
TRBV28	-	TRBJ2-7	TRBD2	TGTGCCAGCAGATCGGGGGGATACGAGCAGTACTTC	CASRSGGYEQYF
TRBV4-1	-	TRBJ2-2	TRBD1	TGCGCCAGCAGCCAGGGGACAGGTAGTAGCGGGGAGCTGTTTTTT	CASSQGTGSSGELFF
TRBV5-1	-	TRBJ2-7	TRBD2	TGCGCCAGCAGCTTGCTCGGACTAGCGGGGGCCTACGAGCAGTACTTC	CASSLLGLAGAYEQYF
TRBV19	-	TRBJ1-2	TRBD1	TGTGCCAGTCAGCGGGGCGGTCAGGGGGCCAGTCATGGAAGCCGCTACACCTTC	CASQRGGQGASHGSRYTF
TRBV7-9	-	TRBJ2-7	TRBD1	TGTGCCAGCAGCTCCTTCTCTCCTGACAGGGATGGTAACGAGCAGTACTTC	CASSSFSPDRDGNEQYF
TRBV19	-	TRBJ2-1	TRBD2	TGTGCCAGTAGTATACCCTTTCTCGGCGGGGGGTACAATGAGCAGTTCTTC	CASSIPFLGGGYNEQFF
TRBV30	once	TRBJ1-1	-	TGTGCCTGGAGTGTAAGAGGAAAAGCTTTCTTT	CAWSVRGKAFF
TRBV15	-	TRBJ2-7	TRBD1	TGTGCCACCAGCCACACAGGGGGGCCTTACGAGCAGTACTTC	CATSHTGGPYEQYF
TRBV5-8	-	TRBJ2-3	-	TGTGCCAGCAGCGTACAGGGCGGTGGGGCCACAGATACGCAGTATTTT	CASSVQGGGATDTQYF
TRBV27	once	TRBJ1-1	-	TGTGCCAGCAGTTTGGCGGGGAACACTGAAGCTTTCTTT	CASSLAGNTEAFF
TRBV4-1	-	TRBJ2-7	TRBD1	TGCGCCAGCAGCCAAAACGATTGGACAGGGGGGTCTTACGAGCAGTACTTC	CASSQNDWTGGSYEQYF
TRBV6-5	-	TRBJ2-2	-	TGTGCCAGCAGCATCGACAGGGACTACACCGGGGAGCTGTTTTTT	CASSIDRDYTGELFF
TRBV9	-	TRBJ2-1	TRBD2	TGTGCCAGCAGCGCGACTAGCGCTTCCTACAATGAGCAGTTCTTC	CASSATSASYNEQFF
TRBV4-1	-	TRBJ2-5	TRBD2	TGCGCCAGCAGCCCCTCTGGACTAGCGGGAGGGCCGAAAGAGACCCAGTACTTC	CASSPSGLAGGPKETQYF
TRBV7-6	-	TRBJ2-2	TRBD1	TGTGCCAGCAGCTTTGGAGACAGGGGGCCCGGGGAGCTGTTTTTT	CASSFGDRGPGELFF
TRBV7-9	-	TRBJ2-7	-	TGTTCCAGCAGCTTAAGGACAGCAGCCTCCTACGAGCAGTACTTC	CSSSLRTAASYEQYF
TRBV19	-	TRBJ1-2	TRBD1	TGTGCCAGTAGTACCCGGACAGGGGCTTCAATCTATGGCTACACCTTC	CASSTRTGASIYGYTF
TRBV2	-	TRBJ2-3	TRBD1	TGTGCCAGCAGGAAGGGACAGGGCCCCACAGATACGCAGTATTTT	CASRKGQGPTDTQYF
TRBV6-6	-	TRBJ2-7	TRBD2	TGTGCCAGCAGTAGGACTAGCGGGAGCTACGAGCAGTACTTC	CASSRTSGSYEQYF
TRBV5-1	-	TRBJ2-7	TRBD1	TGCGCCAGCAGCTCGACCGGGACAGGGGACTACGAGCAGTACTTC	CASSSTGTGDYEQYF
TRBV4-1	-	TRBJ2-7	TRBD1	TGCGCCAGCAGCCAAGGACAGGGTACCTACGAGCAGTACTTC	CASSQGQGTYEQYF
TRBV6-6	-	TRBJ2-7	TRBD1	TGTGCCAGCAGTTACGACAGGGGGAACCTCTACGAGCAGTACTTC	CASSYDRGNLYEQYF